Listed below are T cell receptor beta chains from one sample, sequenced in a study of T cell responses to AZD1222 COVID-19 vaccine. Assay used: immunoSEQ multiplex PCR; TCRdb lists only in-frame clones, some missing. The top ten clones hold 2.6% of a sample with over 150,000 clones, 87% of them seen once. The sample consisted of peripheral blood, taken on day 0 of AZD1222 vaccination. The receptors derive from an adult in good health. The CDR3 runs from the conserved cysteine through the conserved F or W. Each record gives: J gene, V gene, clone size, D gene, CDR3 protein, CDR3 DNA. A D gene is named only where the DNA matches it firmly. Expanded clones are given a class, and other clones once, few, many or no size at all.

j_call: TRBJ2-7
v_call: TRBV11-2
clone_size: .
d_call: .
cdr3_aa: CASSLDFGQAISYEQYF
cdr3_nt: TGTGCCAGCAGCTTAGATTTCGGGCAGGCGATCTCCTACGAGCAGTACTTC

j_call: TRBJ1-1
v_call: TRBV18
clone_size: .
d_call: .
cdr3_aa: CASSPLKGEGTEAFF
cdr3_nt: TGTGCCAGCTCACCATTAAAGGGAGAGGGGACTGAAGCTTTCTTT

j_call: TRBJ2-7
v_call: TRBV7-9
clone_size: few
d_call: .
cdr3_aa: CASSRAYEQYF
cdr3_nt: TGTGCCAGCAGCCGAGCCTACGAGCAGTACTTC

j_call: TRBJ1-2
v_call: TRBV5-1
clone_size: .
d_call: .
cdr3_aa: CASSLGGRTNYGYTF
cdr3_nt: TGCGCCAGCAGCTTGGGTGGCAGAACTAACTATGGCTACACCTTC

j_call: TRBJ2-1
v_call: TRBV28
clone_size: .
d_call: TRBD1
cdr3_aa: CASSEGADEQFF
cdr3_nt: TGTGCCAGCAGCGAGGGGGCCGATGAGCAGTTCTTC

j_call: TRBJ1-2
v_call: TRBV5-1
clone_size: few
d_call: .
cdr3_aa: CASSSGQPGYGYTF
cdr3_nt: TGCGCCAGCAGCTCCGGACAGCCTGGCTATGGCTACACCTTC

j_call: TRBJ1-3
v_call: TRBV6-6
clone_size: .
d_call: .
cdr3_aa: CASSQPSAGLSGNTIYF
cdr3_nt: TGTGCCAGCAGTCAGCCATCCGCAGGGCTCTCTGGAAACACCATATATTTT

j_call: TRBJ2-1
v_call: TRBV21-1
clone_size: .
d_call: .
cdr3_aa: CASSKVWRECENEQFF
cdr3_nt: TGTGCCAGCAGCAAAGTCTGGCGGGAGTGCGAAAATGAGCAGTTCTTC

j_call: TRBJ2-1
v_call: TRBV19
clone_size: .
d_call: TRBD2
cdr3_aa: CASRPLARSSYNEQFF
cdr3_nt: TGTGCCAGTAGGCCACTAGCGAGGAGCTCCTACAATGAGCAGTTCTTC

j_call: TRBJ1-3
v_call: TRBV7-2
clone_size: .
d_call: .
cdr3_aa: CASRYPRNTIYF
cdr3_nt: TGTGCCAGCAGGTACCCCCGGAACACCATATATTTT

j_call: TRBJ2-7
v_call: TRBV5-5
clone_size: .
d_call: TRBD1
cdr3_aa: CASRQGITLSYEQYF
cdr3_nt: TGTGCCAGTAGACAGGGGATAACTTTGTCCTACGAGCAGTACTTC

j_call: TRBJ2-3
v_call: TRBV4-1
clone_size: .
d_call: .
cdr3_aa: CASSSLPAITQYF
cdr3_nt: TGCGCCAGCAGCTCCCTCCCTGCCATTACGCAGTATTTT

j_call: TRBJ1-5
v_call: TRBV3-1/TRBV3-2
clone_size: .
d_call: .
cdr3_aa: CASSQGFTGNNQPQHF
cdr3_nt: TGTGCCAGCAGCCAAGGATTTACAGGCAACAATCAGCCCCAGCATTTT

j_call: TRBJ2-7
v_call: TRBV27
clone_size: .
d_call: TRBD1
cdr3_aa: CASSSAGTGGYEQYF
cdr3_nt: TGTGCCAGCAGTTCAGCCGGGACAGGGGGCTACGAGCAGTACTTC

j_call: TRBJ2-7
v_call: TRBV27
clone_size: once
d_call: TRBD1
cdr3_aa: CASSRGQGSREQYF
cdr3_nt: TGTGCCAGCAGTCGGGGACAGGGGTCTAGGGAGCAGTACTTC

j_call: TRBJ1-2
v_call: TRBV4-1
clone_size: .
d_call: .
cdr3_aa: CASSRGRDYGYTF
cdr3_nt: TGCGCCAGCAGCCGTGGGAGGGACTATGGCTACACCTTC

j_call: TRBJ2-1
v_call: TRBV16
clone_size: .
d_call: .
cdr3_aa: CASSQLESGEQFF
cdr3_nt: TGTGCCAGCAGCCAATTGGAGTCTGGCGAGCAGTTCTTC

j_call: TRBJ2-5
v_call: TRBV5-4
clone_size: .
d_call: .
cdr3_aa: CASSLAAGKRTQYF
cdr3_nt: TGTGCCAGCAGCTTGGCCGCCGGGAAGAGGACCCAGTACTTC

j_call: TRBJ1-3
v_call: TRBV19
clone_size: .
d_call: .
cdr3_aa: CASITPLGTVGGNTIYF
cdr3_nt: TGTGCCAGTATCACACCCCTCGGTACGGTCGGAGGAAACACCATATATTTT

j_call: TRBJ2-5
v_call: TRBV15
clone_size: .
d_call: .
cdr3_aa: CATSRDQGQETQYF
cdr3_nt: TGTGCCACCAGCAGAGATCAGGGGCAAGAGACCCAGTACTTC

j_call: TRBJ2-2
v_call: TRBV12-5
clone_size: few
d_call: .
cdr3_aa: CASGFWLENRVPTGELFF
cdr3_nt: TGTGCTAGTGGTTTCTGGCTAGAGAACAGGGTCCCAACCGGGGAGCTGTTTTTT

j_call: TRBJ1-2
v_call: TRBV5-4
clone_size: .
d_call: TRBD1
cdr3_aa: CASRQQGANYGYTF
cdr3_nt: TGTGCCAGCAGACAACAGGGGGCTAACTATGGCTACACCTTC

j_call: TRBJ2-5
v_call: TRBV9
clone_size: .
d_call: .
cdr3_aa: CASGRGVWETQYF
cdr3_nt: TGTGCCAGCGGGAGAGGGGTTTGGGAGACCCAGTACTTC

j_call: TRBJ2-7
v_call: TRBV5-1
clone_size: .
d_call: .
cdr3_aa: CASRRWGNEHEQYF
cdr3_nt: TGCGCCAGCAGGAGATGGGGGAATGAACATGAGCAGTACTTC

j_call: TRBJ2-3
v_call: TRBV6-2/TRBV6-3
clone_size: .
d_call: .
cdr3_aa: CASSPTTDTQYF
cdr3_nt: TGTGCCAGCAGTCCCACCACAGATACGCAGTATTTT

j_call: TRBJ2-7
v_call: TRBV6-1
clone_size: once
d_call: .
cdr3_aa: CASSEPGGASYEQYF
cdr3_nt: TGTGCCAGCAGTGAACCGGGGGGCGCGAGCTACGAGCAGTACTTC

j_call: TRBJ1-5
v_call: TRBV19
clone_size: .
d_call: .
cdr3_aa: CASSMGGNNQPQHF
cdr3_nt: TGTGCCAGTAGTATGGGCGGAAATAATCAGCCCCAGCATTTT

j_call: TRBJ2-5
v_call: TRBV10-1
clone_size: .
d_call: TRBD2
cdr3_aa: CASTTTGTSGGQETQYF
cdr3_nt: TGCGCCAGCACCACAACCGGCACTAGCGGGGGCCAAGAGACCCAGTACTTC

j_call: TRBJ1-1
v_call: TRBV2
clone_size: .
d_call: .
cdr3_aa: CASPGVGPGDEAFF
cdr3_nt: TGTGCCAGCCCCGGGGTGGGGCCCGGGGATGAAGCTTTCTTT

j_call: TRBJ2-3
v_call: TRBV7-9
clone_size: .
d_call: .
cdr3_aa: CAAKEGFTDTQYF
cdr3_nt: TGTGCGGCCAAGGAGGGCTTCACAGATACGCAGTATTTT

j_call: TRBJ1-4
v_call: TRBV30
clone_size: .
d_call: .
cdr3_aa: CAWKGPAKGEKLFF
cdr3_nt: TGTGCCTGGAAAGGCCCGGCCAAAGGGGAAAAACTGTTTTTT

j_call: TRBJ2-3
v_call: TRBV5-6
clone_size: .
d_call: TRBD2
cdr3_aa: CASSLRTSGNTDTQYF
cdr3_nt: TGTGCCAGCAGCTTGCGGACTAGCGGGAACACAGATACGCAGTATTTT

j_call: TRBJ1-2
v_call: TRBV19
clone_size: .
d_call: .
cdr3_aa: CASSIEPIGTDYGYTF
cdr3_nt: TGTGCCAGTAGTATAGAGCCGATTGGGACGGACTATGGCTACACCTTC

j_call: TRBJ1-1
v_call: TRBV2
clone_size: .
d_call: .
cdr3_aa: CASSLAEVGTEAFF
cdr3_nt: TGTGCCAGCAGTCTTGCAGAGGTCGGGACTGAAGCTTTCTTT

j_call: TRBJ1-2
v_call: TRBV4-1
clone_size: .
d_call: .
cdr3_aa: CASSQLNYGYTF
cdr3_nt: TGCGCCAGCAGCCAACTGAACTATGGCTACACCTTC

j_call: TRBJ1-2
v_call: TRBV28
clone_size: .
d_call: .
cdr3_aa: CASEAEANYGYTF
cdr3_nt: TGTGCCAGCGAGGCTGAAGCTAACTATGGCTACACCTTC

j_call: TRBJ2-7
v_call: TRBV28
clone_size: .
d_call: TRBD2
cdr3_aa: CASSLGGASGITPYF
cdr3_nt: TGTGCCAGCAGTTTAGGTGGGGCTAGCGGGATCACGCCGTACTTC

j_call: TRBJ2-7
v_call: TRBV5-1
clone_size: .
d_call: TRBD2
cdr3_aa: CASSLVSTSGYEQYF
cdr3_nt: TGCGCCAGCAGCTTGGTTTCAACTAGCGGGTACGAGCAGTACTTC

j_call: TRBJ1-5
v_call: TRBV19
clone_size: .
d_call: TRBD1
cdr3_aa: CASSPGGRASQPQHF
cdr3_nt: TGTGCCAGTAGTCCAGGGGGCAGGGCGAGTCAGCCCCAGCATTTT

j_call: TRBJ2-1
v_call: TRBV14
clone_size: .
d_call: TRBD1
cdr3_aa: CASSQGIRPRGLVNEQFF
cdr3_nt: TGTGCCAGCAGCCAAGGAATCCGTCCCAGGGGGCTGGTGAATGAGCAGTTCTTC